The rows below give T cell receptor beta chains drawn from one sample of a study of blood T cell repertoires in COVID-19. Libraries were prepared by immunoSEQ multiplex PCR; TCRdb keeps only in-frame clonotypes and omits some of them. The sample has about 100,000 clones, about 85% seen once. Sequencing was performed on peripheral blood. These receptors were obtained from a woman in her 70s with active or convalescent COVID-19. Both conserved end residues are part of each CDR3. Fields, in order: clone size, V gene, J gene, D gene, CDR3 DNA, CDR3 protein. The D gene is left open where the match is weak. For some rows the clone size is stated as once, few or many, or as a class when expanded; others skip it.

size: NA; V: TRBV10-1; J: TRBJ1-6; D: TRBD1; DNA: TGCGCCAGCACAATGAGACCCTATACGGGAACTCGACAGGGCTGTTCACCCCTCCACTTT; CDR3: CASTMRPYTGTRQGCSPLHF
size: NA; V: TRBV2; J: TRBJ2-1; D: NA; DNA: TGTGCCAGCAGTGAAACAGCCCAGACCTACAATGAGCAGTTCTTC; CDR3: CASSETAQTYNEQFF
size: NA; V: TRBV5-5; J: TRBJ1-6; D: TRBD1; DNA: TGTGCCAGCAGCCTGGATTGGGACAGGGGTTCACCCCTCCACTTT; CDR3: CASSLDWDRGSPLHF
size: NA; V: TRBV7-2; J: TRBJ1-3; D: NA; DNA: TGTGCCAGCAGCCCTCTAACGGGGTGGGATTCTGGAAACACCATATATTTT; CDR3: CASSPLTGWDSGNTIYF
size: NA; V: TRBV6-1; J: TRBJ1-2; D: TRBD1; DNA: TGTGCCAGCAGTGAAATGGGGACAGGGATCTATGGCTACACCTTC; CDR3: CASSEMGTGIYGYTF
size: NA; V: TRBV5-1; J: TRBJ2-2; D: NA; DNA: TGCGCCAGCAGCGCGGACAGTCCGAACACCGGGGAGCTGTTTTTT; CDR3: CASSADSPNTGELFF
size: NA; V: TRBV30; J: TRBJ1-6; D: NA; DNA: TGTGCCTGGAGTGTAAGAGGAGGGCAAGGAAGTTCACCCCTCCACTTT; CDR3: CAWSVRGGQGSSPLHF
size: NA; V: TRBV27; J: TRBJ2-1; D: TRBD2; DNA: TGTGCCAGCAGTTTCCGTACTAGCGGGGGGAGCTCCTACAATGAGCAGTTCTTC; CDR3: CASSFRTSGGSSYNEQFF
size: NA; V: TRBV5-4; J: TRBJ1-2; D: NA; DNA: TGTGCCAGCAGCTTGGAGCCCTCCAGGGAAGGAGCTGGCTACACCTTC; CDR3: CASSLEPSREGAGYTF
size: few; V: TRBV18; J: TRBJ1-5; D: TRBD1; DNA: TGTGCCAGCTCGCTCTATGGAGGGGGCGCGGGACAGCCCCAGCATTTT; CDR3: CASSLYGGGAGQPQHF
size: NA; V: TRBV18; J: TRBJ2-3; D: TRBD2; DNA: TGTGCCAGCTCACCCCTAGCGGGGGCCACAGATACGCAGTATTTT; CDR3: CASSPLAGATDTQYF
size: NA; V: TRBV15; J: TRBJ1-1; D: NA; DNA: TGTGCCACCAGCAGAGATAGTGGTAACACTGAAGCTTTCTTT; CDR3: CATSRDSGNTEAFF
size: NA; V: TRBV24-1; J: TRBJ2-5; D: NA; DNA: TGTGCCACCAGTGATTCAAGTCCGCCTATCCAAGAGACCCAGTACTTC; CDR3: CATSDSSPPIQETQYF
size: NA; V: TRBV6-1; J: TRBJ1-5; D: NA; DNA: TGTGCCAGCAGTGAAGAGGGCACAGGAGAATATCAGCCCCAGCATTTT; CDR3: CASSEEGTGEYQPQHF
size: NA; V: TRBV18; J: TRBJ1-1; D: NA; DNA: TGTGCCAGCTCCCCCCCAGCGCGCACTGAAGCTTTCTTT; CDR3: CASSPPARTEAFF
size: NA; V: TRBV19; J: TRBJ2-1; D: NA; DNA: TGTGCCAGTAGTACTGACAGTGGGTCCTACAATGAGCAGTTCTTC; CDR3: CASSTDSGSYNEQFF
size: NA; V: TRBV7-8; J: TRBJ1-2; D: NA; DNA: TGTGCCAGCAGCTCCGTTAATAACTATGGCTACACCTTC; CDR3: CASSSVNNYGYTF
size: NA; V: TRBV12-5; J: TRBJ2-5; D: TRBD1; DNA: TGTGCTAGTGGTCCCTCGCTGACAGGGTACCAAGAGACCCAGTACTTC; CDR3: CASGPSLTGYQETQYF
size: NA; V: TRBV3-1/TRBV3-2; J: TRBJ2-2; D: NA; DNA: TGTGCCAGCAAGGGCGGGGAGAACACCGGGGAGCTGTTTTTT; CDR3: CASKGGENTGELFF
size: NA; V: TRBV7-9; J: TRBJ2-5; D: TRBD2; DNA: TGTGCCAGCAGTCGAGTCAGCCGGACTAGAGAGACCCAGTACTTC; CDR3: CASSRVSRTRETQYF
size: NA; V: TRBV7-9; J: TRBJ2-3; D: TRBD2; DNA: TGTGCCAGCAGCGCCCGACTAGCGGGAGACCTAGATACGCAGTATTTT; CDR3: CASSARLAGDLDTQYF
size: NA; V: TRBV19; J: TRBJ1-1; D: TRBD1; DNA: TGTGCCAGTAGTATTAGACAGGGGACCACTGAAGCTTTCTTT; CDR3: CASSIRQGTTEAFF
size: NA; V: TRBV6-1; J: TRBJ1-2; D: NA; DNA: TGTGCCAGCAGTGAAGGGCCAGGGTATGGCTACACCTTC; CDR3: CASSEGPGYGYTF